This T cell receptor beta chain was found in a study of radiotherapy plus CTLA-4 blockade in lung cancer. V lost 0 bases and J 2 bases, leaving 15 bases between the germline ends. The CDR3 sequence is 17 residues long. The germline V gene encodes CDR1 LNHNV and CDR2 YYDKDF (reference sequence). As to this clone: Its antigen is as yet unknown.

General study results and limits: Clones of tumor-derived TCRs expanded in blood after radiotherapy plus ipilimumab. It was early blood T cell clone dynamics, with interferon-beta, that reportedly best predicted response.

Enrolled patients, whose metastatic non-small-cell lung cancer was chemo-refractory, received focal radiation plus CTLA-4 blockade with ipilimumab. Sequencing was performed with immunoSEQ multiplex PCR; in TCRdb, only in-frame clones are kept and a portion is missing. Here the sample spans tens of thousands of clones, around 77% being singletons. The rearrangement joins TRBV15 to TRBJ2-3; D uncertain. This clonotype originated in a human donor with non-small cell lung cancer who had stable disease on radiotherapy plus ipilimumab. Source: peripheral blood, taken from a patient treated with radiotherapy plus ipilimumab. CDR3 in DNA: TGTGCCACCAGCAGAGATAAGCGTCTCCTCCTCACAGATACGCAGTATTTT. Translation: CATSRDKRLLLTDTQYF.